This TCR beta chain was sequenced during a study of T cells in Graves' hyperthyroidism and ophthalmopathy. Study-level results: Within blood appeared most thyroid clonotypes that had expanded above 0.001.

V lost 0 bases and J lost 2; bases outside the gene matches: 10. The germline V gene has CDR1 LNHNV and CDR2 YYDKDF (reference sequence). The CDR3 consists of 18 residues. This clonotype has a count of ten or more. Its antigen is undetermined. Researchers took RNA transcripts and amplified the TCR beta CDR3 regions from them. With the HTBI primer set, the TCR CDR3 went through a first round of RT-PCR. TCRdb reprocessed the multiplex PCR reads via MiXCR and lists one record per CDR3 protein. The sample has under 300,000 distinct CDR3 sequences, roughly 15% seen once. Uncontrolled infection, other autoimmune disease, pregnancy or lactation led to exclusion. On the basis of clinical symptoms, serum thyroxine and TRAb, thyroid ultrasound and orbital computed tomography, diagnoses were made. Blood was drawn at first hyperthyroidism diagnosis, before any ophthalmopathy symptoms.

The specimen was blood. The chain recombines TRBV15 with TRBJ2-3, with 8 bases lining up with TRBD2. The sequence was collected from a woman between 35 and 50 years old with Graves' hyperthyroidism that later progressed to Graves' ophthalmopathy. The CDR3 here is CATSRDEREPTITDTQYF. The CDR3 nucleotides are TGTGCCACCAGCAGAGACGAGCGGGAGCCCACCATCACAGATACGCAGTATTTT.